These 17 T cell receptor beta chains came from one sample sequenced in a study of a mutant IDH1 vaccine in newly diagnosed glioma. Sequencing used immunoSEQ multiplex PCR; TCRdb keeps in-frame clones, though not all of them. The profile shows around 100,000 clones, about 80% of them singletons. Time point meaning: baseline, week 1 (first vaccination visit). Treatment: pre-vaccination baseline after standard-of-care therapy. The sample consisted of PBMCs, taken from a glioma patient treated with radiotherapy, temozolomide or both. These TCRs come from a man aged 35 to 55 with glioma. Some clones in this sample may be carry-over from other donors' samples.

V gene TRBV7-2 combines with J gene TRBJ2-7, with 7 nucleotides matching TRBD1. In germline, CDR1 is SGHTA, CDR2 FQGNSA. V shed 3 bases and J 0 bases; nucleotides not matched to a gene: 5. This CDR3 is built from 15 residues. Written as DNA, the CDR3 is TGTGCCAGCAGCTTGGACGGGACAGCCTCCTACGAGCAGTACTTC. Its translation: CASSLDGTASYEQYF.

This clone was observed once. The genes are TRBV6-6 and TRBJ2-7; tentatively, D is TRBD2 (5 bases). Trimming left V 6 bases short and J 7 bases short, with 13 bases between. Germline V gene lookup returns CDR1 MNHNY and CDR2 SVGAGI (reference sequence). This CDR3 comprises 12 residues. CDR3 in amino acids: CASRERVGEQYF. DNA of the CDR3: TGTGCCAGCAGAGAGAGGGTGGGAGAGCAGTACTTC.

The chain joins TRBV9 to TRBJ2-7; tentative D call: TRBD1 (6 bases). V shed 4 bases and J shed 3 bases, with 11 bases lying between them. Germline V gene data show CDR1 as SGDLS and CDR2 as YYNGEE. CDR3 length equals 13 residues. CDR3 loop: CASSPGTHYEQYF. The CDR3, as DNA: TGTGCCAGCAGCCCTGGGACACACTACGAGCAGTACTTC.

The rearrangement joins TRBV5-1 to TRBJ2-2; no firm D call. Trimming removed 7 bases from V and 5 bases from J, with 15 bases in between. Germline V gives CDR1 SGHRS, CDR2 YFSETQ. This CDR3 is 14 amino acids long. CDR3 amino acids: CASSYRAITGELFF. The CDR3 DNA reads as TGCGCCAGCTCCTACCGGGCGATTACCGGGGAGCTGTTTTTT.

V usage is TRBV29-1 and J usage is TRBJ1-5; D is unclear. This CDR3 has 14 residues. Looked up from germline, CDR1 is SQVTM and CDR2 is ANQGSEA. Trimming left V 6 bases short and J 5 bases short, with 17 bases between. The CDR3 is CSVRTAGFDQPQHF. CDR3 sequence (DNA): TGCAGCGTGAGGACGGCGGGGTTCGATCAGCCCCAGCATTTT.

The chain links TRBV6-5 to TRBJ1-5; 9 positions agree with TRBD1. V lost 2 bases to trimming and J lost 5 bases; unmatched junction nucleotides: 4. Germline CDR1 and CDR2: MNHEY and SVGAGI. This CDR3 has 15 residues. CDR3 sequence reads: CASSYGQGRDQPQHF. CDR3 coding DNA: TGTGCCAGCAGTTACGGACAGGGGCGAGATCAGCCCCAGCATTTT.

The chain employs TRBV7-9 and TRBJ2-7; 8 positions match TRBD1. Germline V CDR1 and CDR2: SEHNR, FQNEAQ (reference sequence). J was trimmed by 2 bases and V by 3 bases; bases with no gene match: 6. The CDR3 covers 15 residues. CDR3 in amino acids: CASSLRQGRPYEQYF. The CDR3, as DNA: TGTGCCAGCAGCTTGCGACAGGGGCGGCCCTACGAGCAGTACTTC.

The rearrangement uses TRBV18 and TRBJ1-2; 7 bases agree with TRBD1. The CDR3 contains 13 residues. With 0 bases clipped from V and 14 bases from J, the junction kept 9 bases outside the gene matches. Germline CDR1 KGHSH, CDR2 LQKENI. Here the CDR3 DNA reads TGTGCCAGCTCACCACCGGGACAGATTTTGTGGACCTTC. This translates into CASSPPGQILWTF.

The CDR3 region is CASSYTGAYNEQFF. CDR3 nucleotides: TGTGCCAGCAGTTATACAGGAGCCTACAATGAGCAGTTCTTC. The rearrangement links TRBV6-6 to TRBJ2-1; maybe TRBD1 (5 bases). V lost 3 bases and J 2 bases, leaving 8 bases between the germline ends. The germline CDR1 and CDR2 sequences are MNHNY and SVGAGI (reference sequence). The length of the CDR3 is 14 residues.

The chain joins TRBV6-5 to TRBJ1-1; no reliable D call. Trimming shortened V by 7 bases and J by 4 bases, and 16 bases separated the two germline ends. The CDR3 has 14 residues. Germline V lookup: CDR1 MNHEY, CDR2 SVGAGI. The CDR3 sequence: CASNKGRVGTEAFF. CDR3 bases: TGTGCCAGCAACAAAGGTCGAGTAGGCACTGAAGCTTTCTTT.

V usage is TRBV30 and J usage is TRBJ2-3, with D uncertain. The CDR3 length is 12 residues. V was cut by 5 bases and J by 1 base, with 7 bases left in between. From germline, CDR1 is GTSNPN and CDR2 SVGIG (reference sequence). CDR3 DNA sequence: TGTGCCTGGGGGAAGGGCACAGATACGCAGTATTTT. It translates to CAWGKGTDTQYF. Together with reference TRBV30 and TRBJ2-3, the CDR3 gives the full variable domain: SQTIHQWPATLVQPVGSPLSLECTVEGTSNPNLYWYRQAAGRGLQLLFYSVGIGQISSEVPQNLSASRPQDRQFILSSKKLLLSDSGFYLCAWGKGTDTQYFGPGTRLTVL.

V gene TRBV20-1 combines with J gene TRBJ2-1; unclear D gene. Between the trimmed V and J ends, which lost 4 bases and 6 bases, there was a span of 4 bases. The germline CDR1 and CDR2 sequences are DFQATT and SNEGSKA (reference sequence). This CDR3 has 10 amino acids. This CDR3 is CSAIANEQFF. CDR3 DNA: TGCAGTGCTATAGCCAATGAGCAGTTCTTC.

This rearrangement joins TRBV19 to TRBJ1-1, with 7 bases lining up with TRBD1. Germline CDR1 is LNHDA and CDR2 is SQIVND (reference sequence). The V gene end was trimmed by 7 bases and the J gene end by 8 bases; junction bases not matched to a gene: 7. CDR3 length: 12 residues. CDR3: CASKGDSREAFF. The DNA for the CDR3 is TGTGCCAGTAAGGGGGACAGCAGGGAAGCTTTCTTT.

The chain is built from TRBV5-1 and TRBJ2-2; TRBD1 agrees at 7 bases. The CDR3 is 14 amino acids. Germline assignment: CDR1 SGHRS and CDR2 YFSETQ. Losses at the gene ends were 2 bases for V and 6 bases for J; bases not matched to a gene: 4. The CDR3 nucleotides read TGCGCCAGCAGCTTCCTTAGGGGGCCCGGGGAGCTGTTTTTT. This encodes CASSFLRGPGELFF.

The chain carries TRBV19 and TRBJ2-7; TRBD1 agrees at 10 bases. Germline V gives CDR1 LNHDA, CDR2 SQIVND (reference sequence). The junction had 6 bases not matched to a gene; V was cut back by 9 bases and J by 4 bases. CDR3 length equals 13 residues. The DNA for the CDR3 is TGTGCCAGCAGGGGACAGGGGTCGTACGAGCAGTACTTC. Translated, it gives CASRGQGSYEQYF.

The V and J genes are TRBV5-6 and TRBJ1-4, with TRBD1 matching 9 bases. The CDR3 spans 16 residues. V lost 0 bases and J lost 8; bases outside the gene matches: 8. Germline CDR1 SGHDT, CDR2 YYEEEE. CDR3 amino acids: CASSLAGTGTGEKLFF. The CDR3 DNA reads TGTGCCAGCAGCTTGGCCGGGACAGGGACGGGGGAAAAACTGTTTTTT. Full variable domain (remainder filled in from reference TRBV5-6 and TRBJ1-4): DAGVTQSPTHLIKTRGQQVTLRCSPKSGHDTVSWYQQALGQGPQFIFQYYEEEERQRGNFPDRFSGHQFPNYSSELNVNALLLGDSALYLCASSLAGTGTGEKLFFGSGTQLSVL.

The chain has TRBV7-8 and TRBJ2-2; the match to TRBD1 covers 7 bases. Germline V gene data show CDR1 as SGHVS and CDR2 as FQNEAQ. The CDR3 totals 15 residues. Losses at the gene ends were 3 bases for V and 2 bases for J; bases not matched to a gene: 3. CDR3: CASSLNRGNTGELFF. The CDR3 DNA reads as TGTGCCAGCAGCTTGAACAGGGGAAACACCGGGGAGCTGTTTTTT.